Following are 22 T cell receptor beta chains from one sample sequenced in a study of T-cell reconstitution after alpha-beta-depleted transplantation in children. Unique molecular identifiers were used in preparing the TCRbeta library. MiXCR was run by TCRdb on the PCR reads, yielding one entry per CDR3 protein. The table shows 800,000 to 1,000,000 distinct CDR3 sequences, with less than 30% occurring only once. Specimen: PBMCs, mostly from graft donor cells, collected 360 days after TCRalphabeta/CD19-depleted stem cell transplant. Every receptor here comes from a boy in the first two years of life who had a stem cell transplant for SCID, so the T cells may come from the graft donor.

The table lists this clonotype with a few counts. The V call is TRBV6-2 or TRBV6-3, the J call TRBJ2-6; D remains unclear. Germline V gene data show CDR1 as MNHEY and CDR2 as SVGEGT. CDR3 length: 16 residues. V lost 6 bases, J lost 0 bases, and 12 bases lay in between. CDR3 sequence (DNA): TGTGCCAGCAGCTACGGACGGATCTCTGGGGCCAACGTCCTGACTTTC. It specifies CASSYGRISGANVLTF.

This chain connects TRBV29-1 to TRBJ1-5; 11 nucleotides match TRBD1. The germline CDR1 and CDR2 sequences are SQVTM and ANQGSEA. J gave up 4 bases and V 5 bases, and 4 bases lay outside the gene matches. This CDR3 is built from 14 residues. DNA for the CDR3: TGCAGCGTTAGTAGGGACAGGGGGAATCAGCCCCAGCATTTT. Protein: CSVSRDRGNQPQHF.

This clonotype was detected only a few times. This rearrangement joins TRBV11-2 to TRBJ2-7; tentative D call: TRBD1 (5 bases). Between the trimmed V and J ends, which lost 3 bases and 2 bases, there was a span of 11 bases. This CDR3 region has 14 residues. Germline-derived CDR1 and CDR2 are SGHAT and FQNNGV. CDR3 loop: CASSLWGTPYEQYF. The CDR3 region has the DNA TGTGCCAGCAGCTTGTGGGGCACTCCCTACGAGCAGTACTTC.

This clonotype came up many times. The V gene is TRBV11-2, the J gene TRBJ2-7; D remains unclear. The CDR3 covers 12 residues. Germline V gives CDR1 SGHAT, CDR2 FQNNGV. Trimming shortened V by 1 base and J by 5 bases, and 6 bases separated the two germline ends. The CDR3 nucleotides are TGTGCCAGCAGCTTAGGGATTGACGAGCAGTACTTC. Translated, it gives CASSLGIDEQYF.

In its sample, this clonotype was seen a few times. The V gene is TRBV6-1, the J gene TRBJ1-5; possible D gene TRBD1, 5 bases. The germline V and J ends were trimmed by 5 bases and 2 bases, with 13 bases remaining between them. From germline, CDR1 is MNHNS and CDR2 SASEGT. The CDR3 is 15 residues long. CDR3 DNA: TGTGCCAGCAGTCGGGCCGGGACGGGCAATCAGCCCCAGCATTTT. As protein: CASSRAGTGNQPQHF.

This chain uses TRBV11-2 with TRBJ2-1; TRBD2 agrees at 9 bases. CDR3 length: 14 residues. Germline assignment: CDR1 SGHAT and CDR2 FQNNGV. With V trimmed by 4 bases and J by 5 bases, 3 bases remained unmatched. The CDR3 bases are TGTGCCAGCAGCTGGCTAGCGGGAAACAATGAGCAGTTCTTC. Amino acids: CASSWLAGNNEQFF.

Here the CDR3 reads CASSSGPSGNPVETQYF. DNA of the CDR3: TGTGCCAGCAGTTCAGGGCCGTCGGGGAACCCAGTCGAGACCCAGTACTTC. The J gene is TRBJ2-5, the V gene TRBV12-3 or TRBV12-4; D is tentatively TRBD1 or TRBD2 (5 bases each). V was pared by 4 bases and J by 5 bases, with 23 bases between. This CDR3 comprises 17 residues.

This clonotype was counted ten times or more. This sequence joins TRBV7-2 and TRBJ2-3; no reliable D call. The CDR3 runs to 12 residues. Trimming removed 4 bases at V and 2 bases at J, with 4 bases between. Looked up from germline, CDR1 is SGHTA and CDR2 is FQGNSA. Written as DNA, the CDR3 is TGTGCCAGCAGCTCATACACAGATACGCAGTATTTT. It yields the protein CASSSYTDTQYF.

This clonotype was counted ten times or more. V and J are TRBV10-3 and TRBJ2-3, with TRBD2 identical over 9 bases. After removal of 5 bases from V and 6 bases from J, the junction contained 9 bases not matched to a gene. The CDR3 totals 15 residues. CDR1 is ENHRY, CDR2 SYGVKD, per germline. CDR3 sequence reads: CAISSPSGAGDTQYF. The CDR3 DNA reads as TGTGCCATCAGTTCTCCTAGCGGGGCGGGTGATACGCAGTATTTT.

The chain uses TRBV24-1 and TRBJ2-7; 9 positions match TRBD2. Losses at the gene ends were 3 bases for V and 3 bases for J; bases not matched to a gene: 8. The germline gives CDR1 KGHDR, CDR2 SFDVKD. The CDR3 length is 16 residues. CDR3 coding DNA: TGTGCCACCAGTGATCTACCGGGACTAGCTTGCTACGAGCAGTACTTC. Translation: CATSDLPGLACYEQYF.

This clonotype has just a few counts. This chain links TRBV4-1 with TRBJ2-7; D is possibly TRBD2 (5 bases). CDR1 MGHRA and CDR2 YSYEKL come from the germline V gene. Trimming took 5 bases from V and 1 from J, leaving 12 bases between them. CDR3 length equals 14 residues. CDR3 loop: CASSYGVRSYEQYF. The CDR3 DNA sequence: TGCGCCAGCAGCTACGGGGTTCGGTCCTACGAGCAGTACTTC.

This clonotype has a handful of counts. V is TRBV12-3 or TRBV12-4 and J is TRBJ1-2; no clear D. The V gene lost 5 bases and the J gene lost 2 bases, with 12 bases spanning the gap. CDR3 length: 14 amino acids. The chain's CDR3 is CASSERTGNYGYTF. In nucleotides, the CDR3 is TGTGCCAGCAGTGAGAGGACCGGAAACTATGGCTACACCTTC.

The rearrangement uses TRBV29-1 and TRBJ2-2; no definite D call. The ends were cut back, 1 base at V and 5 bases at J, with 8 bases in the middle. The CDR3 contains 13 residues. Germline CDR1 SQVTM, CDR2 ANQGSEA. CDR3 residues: CSVEGSVTGELFF. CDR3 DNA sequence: TGCAGCGTTGAAGGGTCAGTTACCGGGGAGCTGTTTTTT.

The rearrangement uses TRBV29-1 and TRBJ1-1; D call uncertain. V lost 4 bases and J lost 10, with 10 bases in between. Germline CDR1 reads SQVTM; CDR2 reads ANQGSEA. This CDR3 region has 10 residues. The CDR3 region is CSVVGVRAFF. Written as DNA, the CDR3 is TGCAGCGTTGTCGGGGTACGAGCTTTCTTT.

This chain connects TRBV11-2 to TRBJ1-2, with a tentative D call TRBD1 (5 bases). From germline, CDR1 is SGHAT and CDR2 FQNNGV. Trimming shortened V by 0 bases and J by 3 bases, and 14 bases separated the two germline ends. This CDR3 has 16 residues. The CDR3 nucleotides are TGTGCCAGCAGCTTAGATAGAGGGGCGACGGACTATGGCTACACCTTC. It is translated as CASSLDRGATDYGYTF.

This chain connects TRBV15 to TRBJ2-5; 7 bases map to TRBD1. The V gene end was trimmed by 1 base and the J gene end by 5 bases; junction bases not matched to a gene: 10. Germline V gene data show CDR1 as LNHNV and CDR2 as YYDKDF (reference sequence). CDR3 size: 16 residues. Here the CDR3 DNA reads TGTGCCACCAGCAGAGGGCAAAGGGGGCTTTATGAGACCCAGTACTTC. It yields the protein CATSRGQRGLYETQYF.

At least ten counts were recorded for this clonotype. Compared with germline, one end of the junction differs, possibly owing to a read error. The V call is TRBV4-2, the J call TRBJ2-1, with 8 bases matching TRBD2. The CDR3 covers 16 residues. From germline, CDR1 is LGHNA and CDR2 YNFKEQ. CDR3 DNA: TGTGCCAGCACCCAATCGGGTAGCGGGGTATACAATGAGCAGTTCTTC. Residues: CASTQSGSGVYNEQFF.

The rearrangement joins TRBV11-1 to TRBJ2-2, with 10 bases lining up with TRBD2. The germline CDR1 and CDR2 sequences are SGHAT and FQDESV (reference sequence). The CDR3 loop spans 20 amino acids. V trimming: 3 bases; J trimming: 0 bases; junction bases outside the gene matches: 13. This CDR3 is CASSFGLADYQTSNTGELFF. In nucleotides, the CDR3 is TGTGCCAGCAGCTTCGGACTAGCGGATTACCAGACCTCGAACACCGGGGAGCTGTTTTTT. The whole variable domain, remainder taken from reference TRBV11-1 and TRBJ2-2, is EAEVAQSPRYKITEKSQAVAFWCDPISGHATLYWYRQILGQGPELLVQFQDESVVDDSQLPKDRFSAERLKGVDSTLKIQPAELGDSAMYLCASSFGLADYQTSNTGELFFGEGSRLTVL.

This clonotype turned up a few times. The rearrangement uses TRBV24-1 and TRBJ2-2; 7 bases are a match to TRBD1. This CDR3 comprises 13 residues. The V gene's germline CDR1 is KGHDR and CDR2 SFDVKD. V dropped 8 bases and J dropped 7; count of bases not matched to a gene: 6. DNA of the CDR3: TGTGCCACCATCGGGACAGAGCTCGGGGAGCTGTTTTTT. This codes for CATIGTELGELFF.

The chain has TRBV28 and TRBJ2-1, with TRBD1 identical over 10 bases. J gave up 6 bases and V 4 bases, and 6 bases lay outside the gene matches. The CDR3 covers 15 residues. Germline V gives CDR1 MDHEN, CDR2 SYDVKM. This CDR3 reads CASSSQGTGVNEQFF. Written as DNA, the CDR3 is TGTGCCAGCAGTTCCCAAGGGACAGGGGTCAATGAGCAGTTCTTC.

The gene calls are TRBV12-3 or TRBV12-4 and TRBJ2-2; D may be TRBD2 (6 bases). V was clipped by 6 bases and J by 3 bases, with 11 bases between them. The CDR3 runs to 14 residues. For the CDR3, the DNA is TGTGCCAGCAGCCGGGGAGGCGACACCGGGGAGCTGTTTTTT. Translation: CASSRGGDTGELFF.

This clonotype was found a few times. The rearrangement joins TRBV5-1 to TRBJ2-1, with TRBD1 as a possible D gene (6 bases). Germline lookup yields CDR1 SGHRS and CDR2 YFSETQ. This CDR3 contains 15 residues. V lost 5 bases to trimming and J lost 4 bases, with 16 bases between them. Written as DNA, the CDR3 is TGCGCCAGCAGAGTGTACGGACAGTTGTACAATGAGCAGTTCTTC. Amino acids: CASRVYGQLYNEQFF.